The 3 T cell receptor beta chains below were found in one sample sequenced in a study of T cells in Graves' hyperthyroidism and ophthalmopathy. Amplified TCR beta CDR3 regions derived from RNA transcripts. HTBI primers were used for first-round RT-PCR of the TCR CDR3. TCRdb independently ran MiXCR on the multiplex PCR reads; one entry per CDR3 protein. Of roughly 420,000 distinct CDR3 sequences listed, roughly 15% were seen once; the top ten hold 5.3%. Material: blood. Receptors were obtained from a woman between 18 and 30 years old with Graves' hyperthyroidism.

This clonotype was counted ten times or more. V gene TRBV6-1 combines with J gene TRBJ2-3; 12 nucleotides align to TRBD2. Per the germline V gene, CDR1 is MNHNS and CDR2 is SASEGT. The CDR3 covers 19 residues. After removal of 7 bases from V and 2 bases from J, the junction contained 16 bases not matched to a gene. The CDR3 sequence: CASKPRGWLAGGDTDTQYF. The CDR3 coding sequence is TGTGCCAGCAAACCCAGGGGCTGGCTAGCGGGAGGGGACACAGATACGCAGTATTTT.

In this sample, this clonotype turned up many times. The chain links TRBV2 to TRBJ2-7; D remains unclear. Germline V gene data show CDR1 as SNHLY and CDR2 as FYNNEI. The CDR3 consists of 13 residues. V lost 8 bases and J 6 bases, leaving 17 bases between the germline ends. The CDR3 DNA reads as TGTGCCAGCCTCCCAACGAATTCCGGCGAGCAGTACTTC. Residues: CASLPTNSGEQYF.

V gene TRBV9 combines with J gene TRBJ2-5; no clear D. The CDR3 extends over 15 amino acids. The germline V gene encodes CDR1 SGDLS and CDR2 YYNGEE. Trimming left V 0 bases short and J 2 bases short, with 11 bases between. The CDR3 protein is CASSVDADPQETQYF. DNA of the CDR3: TGTGCCAGCAGCGTAGACGCAGATCCACAAGAGACCCAGTACTTC.